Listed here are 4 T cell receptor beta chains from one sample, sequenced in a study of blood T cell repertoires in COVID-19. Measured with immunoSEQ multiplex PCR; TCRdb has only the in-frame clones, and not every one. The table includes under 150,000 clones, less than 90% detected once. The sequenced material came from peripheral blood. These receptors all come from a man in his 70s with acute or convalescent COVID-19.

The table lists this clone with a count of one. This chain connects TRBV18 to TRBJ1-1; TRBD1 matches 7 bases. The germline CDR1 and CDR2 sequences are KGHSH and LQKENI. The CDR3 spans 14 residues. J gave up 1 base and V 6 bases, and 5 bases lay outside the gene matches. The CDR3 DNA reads TGTGCCAGCTCGGGGGACAGTACGAACACTGAAGCTTTCTTT. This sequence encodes CASSGDSTNTEAFF.

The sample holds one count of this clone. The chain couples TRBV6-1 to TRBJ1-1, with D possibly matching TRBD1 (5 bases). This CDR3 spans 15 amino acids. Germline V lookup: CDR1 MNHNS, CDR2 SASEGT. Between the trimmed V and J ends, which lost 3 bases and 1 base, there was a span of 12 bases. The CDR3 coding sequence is TGTGCCAGCAGTGATGGATTGCAGGGGAACACTGAAGCTTTCTTT. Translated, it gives CASSDGLQGNTEAFF.

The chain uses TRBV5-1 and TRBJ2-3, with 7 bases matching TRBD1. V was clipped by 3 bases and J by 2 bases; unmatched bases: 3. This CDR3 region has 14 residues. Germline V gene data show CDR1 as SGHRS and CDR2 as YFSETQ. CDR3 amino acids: CASSWGQSTDTQYF. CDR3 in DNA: TGCGCCAGCAGCTGGGGACAGTCCACAGATACGCAGTATTTT.

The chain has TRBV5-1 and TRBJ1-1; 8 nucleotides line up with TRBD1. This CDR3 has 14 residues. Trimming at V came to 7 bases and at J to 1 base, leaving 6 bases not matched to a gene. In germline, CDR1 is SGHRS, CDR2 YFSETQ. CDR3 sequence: CASVQGAKNTEAFF. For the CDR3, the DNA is TGCGCCAGCGTGCAGGGGGCCAAGAACACTGAAGCTTTCTTT.